This entry lists 27 T cell receptor beta chains sequenced from one sample in a study of blood T cell repertoires in COVID-19. Clones were read by immunoSEQ multiplex PCR, and TCRdb kept only the in-frame ones, dropping some. The sample consists of 400,000 or so clones, 88% of them appearing once. The sequencing sample was made of PBMCs or T cells enriched from blood (not recorded which). The receptor source for this set is a woman in her forties with acute COVID-19.

This chain links TRBV24-1 with TRBJ1-5, with D possibly matching TRBD1 (5 bases). Germline V gene sequence: CDR1 KGHDR, CDR2 SFDVKD. This CDR3 has 13 amino acids. Between the trimmed V and J ends, which lost 3 bases and 7 bases, there was a span of 9 bases. CDR3 sequence (DNA): TGTGCCACCAGTGATCCCGGGGGGCAGCCCCAGCATTTT. This sequence encodes CATSDPGGQPQHF.

This clone was picked up one time. This chain's CDR3 is CASRKDSPTGELFF. The CDR3 bases are TGCGCCAGCAGGAAGGACAGCCCCACCGGGGAGCTGTTTTTT. The chain is built from TRBV5-1 and TRBJ2-2, with D perhaps TRBD1 (6 bases). This CDR3 is 14 amino acids long. CDR1 SGHRS and CDR2 YFSETQ come from the germline V gene. Deletions cut 5 bases from V and 4 bases from J, with 12 bases between. Complete variable domain (other parts from reference TRBV5-1 and TRBJ2-2): KAGVTQTPRYLIKTRGQQVTLSCSPISGHRSVSWYQQTPGQGLQFLFEYFSETQRNKGNFPGRFSGRQFSNSRSEMNVSTLELGDSALYLCASRKDSPTGELFFGEGSRLTVL.

J is TRBJ1-6 and V is TRBV11-2, with TRBD1 identical over 8 bases. This CDR3 spans 13 amino acids. V lost 6 bases, J lost 15 bases, and 10 bases stayed unmatched. Per germline, CDR1 SGHAT and CDR2 FQNNGV. For the CDR3, the DNA is TGTGCCAGCAGACAACAGGGGGGGCAGAACCTCCACTTT. Protein product: CASRQQGGQNLHF. The complete variable domain, with remaining parts taken from reference TRBV11-2 and TRBJ1-6, reads EAGVAQSPRYKIIEKRQSVAFWCNPISGHATLYWYQQILGQGPKLLIQFQNNGVVDDSQLPKDRFSAERLKGVDSTLKIQPAKLEDSAVYLCASRQQGGQNLHFGNGTRLTVT.

The chain recombines TRBV9 with TRBJ1-5; a weak D match, TRBD1 (5 bases). The germline CDR1 and CDR2 sequences are SGDLS and YYNGEE. There are 14 residues in the CDR3. Trimming stripped 2 bases from V and 7 bases from J, with 13 bases between. CDR3 bases: TGTGCCAGCAGCGTTAAGGGGATTGGGCAGCCCCAGCATTTT. As protein: CASSVKGIGQPQHF.

The table lists this clone with a count of one. The chain combines TRBV5-1 with TRBJ1-1; D gene uncertain. The CDR3 is made up of 14 amino acids. V lost 2 bases and J lost 1, with 9 bases in between. The germline V gene encodes CDR1 SGHRS and CDR2 YFSETQ. The CDR3: CASSFVGANTEAFF. The CDR3, as DNA: TGCGCCAGCAGCTTTGTGGGCGCGAACACTGAAGCTTTCTTT.

In this sample, this clone turned up once. This chain joins TRBV5-5 and TRBJ2-3; D is unresolved. The CDR3 has 14 residues. V gave up 1 base and J gave up 2 bases, with 8 bases separating them. The germline V gene encodes CDR1 SGHKS and CDR2 YYEKEE (reference sequence). CDR3 nucleotides: TGTGCCAGCAGCTTGTTAGATGTCACAGATACGCAGTATTTT. This codes for CASSLLDVTDTQYF.

This rearrangement joins TRBV19 to TRBJ1-1; 9 positions agree with TRBD1. The V segment lost 7 bases and the J segment 7 bases; nucleotides outside the gene matches: 4. From germline, CDR1 is LNHDA and CDR2 SQIVND (reference sequence). CDR3 length equals 12 residues. The CDR3 bases are TGTGCCAGTATTACAGGGGGCCTTGAAGCTTTCTTT. Protein: CASITGGLEAFF.

The J gene is TRBJ1-5, the V gene TRBV6-4, with 7 bases that match TRBD1. Trimming removed 2 bases from V and 4 bases from J; junction bases left unmatched: 8. Germline lookup yields CDR1 MRHNA and CDR2 SNTAGT. This CDR3 has 16 residues. The CDR3 DNA follows: TGTGCCAGCAGTGACACCTCAGGGACAGATAATCAGCCCCAGCATTTT. This translates into CASSDTSGTDNQPQHF.

This clone was recorded only once. This chain links TRBV27 with TRBJ1-2; 7 nucleotides line up with TRBD1. Trimming at V came to 1 base and at J to 5 bases, leaving 13 bases not matched to a gene. Germline lookup yields CDR1 MNHEY and CDR2 SMNVEV (reference sequence). This CDR3 spans 17 amino acids. CDR3 sequence (DNA): TGTGCCAGCAGTTTATACGCGACAGGGATTCTACAATATGGCTACACCTTC. It translates to CASSLYATGILQYGYTF.

Regarding this clone: The junction and the germline gene differ at one end; a read error may be behind it. The chain recombines TRBV5-8 with TRBJ1-4; TRBD1 might be the D (5 bases). The CDR3 contains 15 residues. CDR1 and CDR2 (germline): SGHTS, YDEGEE. CDR3 DNA: TGTGCCAGCAGCTTCGGATCCGATAGTGACAGACAGTCAGATTTT. This translates into CASSFGSDSDRQSDF.

V is TRBV5-4 and J is TRBJ2-7, with 9 bases identical to TRBD1. V lost 3 bases to trimming and J lost 5 bases; unmatched junction nucleotides: 3. The germline CDR1 and CDR2 sequences are SGHNT and YYREEE (reference sequence). The CDR3 contains 13 residues. The CDR3 loop reads CASSWTGENEQYF. The DNA of the CDR3 is TGTGCCAGCAGCTGGACAGGGGAGAACGAGCAGTACTTC.

This sequence joins TRBV7-9 and TRBJ2-1, with D perhaps matching TRBD1 (6 bases). The CDR3 is 15 residues long. The germline CDR1 and CDR2 sequences are SEHNR and FQNEAQ (reference sequence). The ends were cut back, 5 bases at V and 2 bases at J, with 13 bases in the middle. The CDR3 region is CASSTDSPPYNEQFF. As DNA, the CDR3 is TGTGCCAGCAGCACGGACAGCCCTCCCTACAATGAGCAGTTCTTC. The full variable domain, completed using reference TRBV7-9 and TRBJ2-1, is DTGVSQNPRHKITKRGQNVTFRCDPISEHNRLYWYRQTLGQGPEFLTYFQNEAQLEKSRLLSDRFSAERPKGSFSTLEIQRTEQGDSAMYLCASSTDSPPYNEQFFGPGTRLTVL.

This rearrangement joins TRBV21-1 to TRBJ1-6. TRBV21-1 is listed as a pseudogene. The CDR3 extends over 15 amino acids. The DNA for the CDR3 is TGTGCCAGCAGCAAATATCTAAAGAATAATTCACCCCTCCACTTT. Translating gives CASSKYLKNNSPLHF.

This clone showed up just once. The chain couples TRBV19 to TRBJ1-2; tentative D call: TRBD1 (6 bases). CDR1 and CDR2 (germline): LNHDA, SQIVND (reference sequence). The germline V and J ends were trimmed by 0 bases and 7 bases, with 15 bases remaining between them. There are 15 residues in the CDR3. This chain's CDR3 is CASSIDAGVLSGYTF. CDR3 in DNA: TGTGCCAGTAGTATAGATGCAGGGGTTCTGAGTGGCTACACCTTC.

The chain joins TRBV10-3 to TRBJ2-7; no clear D gene. The CDR3 covers 14 residues. The germline V gene encodes CDR1 ENHRY and CDR2 SYGVKD. Trimming removed 1 base from V and 0 bases from J, with 7 bases in between. The CDR3 loop is CAISEYGPSYEQYF. The CDR3 region has the DNA TGTGCCATCAGTGAGTACGGTCCCTCCTACGAGCAGTACTTC.

CDR3 protein: CASSQGTSGALETQYF. The CDR3 bases are TGCGCCAGCAGCCAAGGGACTAGCGGGGCCTTGGAGACCCAGTACTTC. This sequence joins TRBV5-1 and TRBJ2-5; 13 positions agree with TRBD2. This CDR3 spans 16 amino acids. Looked up from germline, CDR1 is SGHRS and CDR2 is YFSETQ. After removal of 4 bases from V and 5 bases from J, the junction contained 8 bases not matched to a gene.

The chain carries TRBV2 and TRBJ1-5; D gene unclear. Germline V gives CDR1 SNHLY, CDR2 FYNNEI. This CDR3 contains 14 residues. V was clipped by 10 bases and J by 7 bases, with 20 bases between them. The CDR3 spells CATAAGQRRQPQHF. Here the CDR3 DNA reads TGTGCCACCGCCGCGGGCCAAAGGCGACAGCCCCAGCATTTT.

The chain employs TRBV30 and TRBJ1-1; TRBD1 aligns across 8 bases. Germline CDR1 is GTSNPN and CDR2 is SVGIG (reference sequence). With 2 bases clipped from V and 3 bases from J, the junction kept 2 bases outside the gene matches. There are 13 residues in the CDR3. The CDR3 here is CAWSPDRDTEAFF. DNA for the CDR3: TGTGCCTGGAGTCCGGACAGGGACACTGAAGCTTTCTTT.

The V call is TRBV10-3, the J call TRBJ2-7; 12 positions agree with TRBD1. The CDR3 totals 16 residues. Germline-derived CDR1 and CDR2 are ENHRY and SYGVKD. The ends lost 6 bases at V and 7 bases at J; junction bases unmatched: 13. The CDR3 loop reads CAISQPLGQGAREQYF. CDR3 in DNA: TGTGCCATCAGCCAGCCTTTGGGACAGGGGGCGCGAGAGCAGTACTTC.

The V call is TRBV3-1 (or the pseudogene TRBV3-2), the J call TRBJ2-1; 12 nucleotides line up with TRBD2. The length of the CDR3 is 14 residues. V lost 2 bases, J lost 9 bases, and 2 bases stayed unmatched. Germline V gene sequence: CDR1 LGHDT, CDR2 YNNKEL (reference sequence). The CDR3 loop is CASSQLLAGGEQFF. As DNA, the CDR3 is TGTGCCAGCAGCCAATTACTAGCGGGGGGTGAGCAGTTCTTC.

The chain is built from TRBV11-2 and TRBJ1-1, with TRBD1 matching over 7 bases. V lost 1 base, J lost 1 base, and 6 bases stayed unmatched. This CDR3 contains 16 residues. Germline V gives CDR1 SGHAT, CDR2 FQNNGV. This chain's CDR3 is CASSLALQGQNTEAFF. The DNA of the CDR3 is TGTGCCAGCAGCTTAGCCCTACAGGGGCAGAACACTGAAGCTTTCTTT.

This chain uses TRBV9 with TRBJ2-3; 10 positions agree with TRBD2. Losses at the gene ends were 1 base for V and 5 bases for J; bases not matched to a gene: 4. The CDR3 has 15 amino acids. Germline CDR1 is SGDLS and CDR2 is YYNGEE. CDR3 residues: CASSVLAGAGDTQYF. CDR3 nucleotides: TGTGCCAGCAGCGTACTAGCGGGGGCAGGAGATACGCAGTATTTT.

The J gene is TRBJ1-1, the V gene TRBV2; TRBD1 is a possible D gene (6 bases). The CDR3 sequence is 13 residues long. V lost 6 bases, J lost 3 bases, and 11 bases lay in between. Germline V gene data show CDR1 as SNHLY and CDR2 as FYNNEI. The DNA for the CDR3 is TGTGCCAGCAGCTACAGGGACGACACTGAAGCTTTCTTT. Translating it yields CASSYRDDTEAFF.

This clone was counted only a few times. V and J are TRBV29-1 and TRBJ1-1; no reliable D call. V was pared by 7 bases and J by 0 bases, with 9 bases between. Germline lookup yields CDR1 SQVTM and CDR2 ANQGSEA. The CDR3 runs to 12 residues. CDR3 region: CSGARLNTEAFF. The CDR3 DNA reads as TGCAGCGGGGCACGACTGAACACTGAAGCTTTCTTT.

The J gene is TRBJ1-1, the V gene TRBV27; no reliable D call. This CDR3 has 15 residues. In germline, CDR1 is MNHEY, CDR2 SMNVEV (reference sequence). V lost 3 bases and J 2 bases, leaving 13 bases between the germline ends. CDR3 region: CASSFGGRLNTEAFF. Here the CDR3 DNA reads TGTGCCAGCAGTTTTGGCGGGCGACTTAACACTGAAGCTTTCTTT.

V usage is TRBV6-5 and J usage is TRBJ1-3; TRBD1 is a possible D gene (6 bases). There are 12 residues in the CDR3. V lost 6 bases and J lost 6, with 9 bases in between. CDR1 MNHEY and CDR2 SVGAGI come from the germline V gene. The CDR3 here is CASRTGLNTIYF. The CDR3 nucleotides read TGTGCCAGCAGGACAGGATTAAACACCATATATTTT.

The chain joins TRBV13 to TRBJ2-3, with D tentatively TRBD1 (6 bases). Trimming cost V 0 bases and J 3 bases, with 13 bases left between them. This CDR3 comprises 16 residues. Germline assignment: CDR1 PRHDT and CDR2 FYEKMQ (reference sequence). The CDR3 protein is CASSLGPQGRTDTQYF. CDR3 nucleotides: TGTGCCAGCAGCTTAGGCCCTCAGGGGCGGACAGATACGCAGTATTTT.